This T cell receptor (beta chain) was documented in a study of control samples from healthy donors and cancer patients. Assay: immunoSEQ multiplex PCR; the TCRdb copy retains only in-frame clones and omits some. This repertoire shows approximately 72,000 clones, approximately 89% found once; its top ten account for about 7.1%. CDR1 and CDR2 from the germline V gene are SEHNR and FQNEAQ (reference sequence). The CDR3 totals 14 residues. V was cut by 2 bases and J by 4 bases, with 9 bases left in between. The clonotype originates from a middle-aged man in good health. The sequenced material came from blood. The genes are TRBV7-9 and TRBJ1-5; unclear D gene. CDR3 loop: CASSLSGENQPQHF. The CDR3 nucleotides are TGTGCCAGCAGCTTATCGGGTGAGAATCAGCCCCAGCATTTT.